This T cell receptor (beta chain) came from a study of blood T cell repertoires in COVID-19 (dated by TCRdb to about 2020). Regarding the complete study: The collaborator samples originated in the United States, Italy and Spain and spanned the acute and convalescent phases of COVID-19. Nearly every sample came with metadata listing a de-identified subject ID, COVID-19 status, age in years and sex. The samples were drawn from two sources: the first 160 participants of the ongoing ImmuneRACE study, and over 1,000 subjects contributed by 6 global collaborators. Subjects who had been exposed to COVID-19, were actively infected with it, or had recovered from it provided the deeply sampled blood TCRbeta repertoires that made up the dataset. Where available, HLA class I and class II types were obtained from metadata supplied by the sample provider rather than from assay-based typing. A freely available public database, intended as a resource for researchers studying the immune response to SARS-CoV-2, is where the repertoires were released. The material from the prospective study consisted of cDNA or gDNA derived from T cells, B-cell-depleted T cells, or PBMCs.

Findings and caveats that apply to the study as a whole: The amount of clinical and demographic metadata varied by source and participant and was provided uncurated.

The collaborating institutions used their own protocols to collect whole blood in K2EDTA tubes. Collaborator samples were shipped for TCRbeta analysis as frozen whole blood, isolated PBMCs, or DNA extracted from either sample type. On this clone: Its antigen remains unidentified. The input lacks base qualities; no much larger clone sits a single base away.

Trimming accounts for 6 bases at V and 3 bases at J, while the number of junction bases matched to no gene is 8. The CDR3 numbers 16 residues from cysteine through phenylalanine. Only CDR3 DNA remains: 48 bases, in frame from the first base. CDR1 MNHNY and CDR2 SVGAGI are derived from the germline V gene (reference sequence). The immunoSEQ Assay, a bias-controlled multiplex PCR, was used to amplify TCRbeta CDR3 regions from genomic DNA. As for how the authors treated the data: The number of nucleated cells in each sample was estimated by amplification of reference gene primers within the assay. To quantify the absolute abundance of each unique TCRbeta CDR3 rearrangement, sequence reads were collapsed and filtered. Productive Simpson clonality was computed per sample as the square root of Simpson's diversity index over productive rearrangements. TCRdb took over this immuneACCESS table, retaining in-frame rearrangements with V and J assigned. Such tables are incomplete; in checked studies, under half of the missing clones stem from an unresolved V gene, and the remainder is unexplained. Clonal size and the V and J genes are those of that table, whereas D and trimming came from the DNA. Recorded for this sample are 150,000 or so clones; 60% to 85% of them occurred a single time. In total, the top ten clones hold under 6% of the sample.

The clonotype comes from a woman older than 75 with active or convalescent COVID-19. The receptor chain draws on TRBV6-6 and TRBJ2-4; TRBD1 fits 10 bases in the junction. Material: peripheral blood. The CDR3 corresponds to CASSVTGGDVKNIQYF. The nucleotide sequence reads as follows: TGTGCCAGCAGCGTGACAGGGGGCGATGTCAAAAACATTCAGTACTTC.